These T cell receptor beta chains were read from a single sample in a study of cytomegalovirus exposure and HLA in healthy donors. Profiling relied on immunoSEQ multiplex PCR, and the TCRdb table lists in-frame clones only, not all of them. The repertoire holds about 200,000 clones, 85% to 90% seen once, with roughly 2.8% in the top ten. The specimen was PBMCs. The receptors shown here come from a woman aged 18-35 years in good health and CMV-seronegative. The CDR3 runs from the conserved cysteine through the conserved F or W. The order of the fields is D gene, V gene, clone size, J gene, CDR3 protein, CDR3 DNA. The D gene is left open where the match is weak. Clone sizes are given selectively: once, few, many, or a class where the clone is expanded.

D gene: -; V gene: TRBV6-5; clone size: few; J gene: TRBJ2-7; CDR3 protein: CASSYSSLAPYEQYF; CDR3 DNA: TGTGCCAGCAGTTACTCTTCGTTAGCCCCCTACGAGCAGTACTTC
D gene: -; V gene: TRBV4-1; clone size: -; J gene: TRBJ2-2; CDR3 protein: CASSQGRTETGELFF; CDR3 DNA: TGCGCCAGCAGCCAAGGACGGACAGAGACCGGGGAGCTGTTTTTT
D gene: -; V gene: TRBV11-2; clone size: -; J gene: TRBJ1-1; CDR3 protein: CASGENRVSTEAFF; CDR3 DNA: TGTGCAAGCGGAGAGAACAGGGTGAGCACTGAAGCTTTCTTT
D gene: TRBD2; V gene: TRBV10-3; clone size: -; J gene: TRBJ2-3; CDR3 protein: CAISASGSGPDTQYF; CDR3 DNA: TGTGCCATCAGTGCTAGCGGGAGTGGGCCAGATACGCAGTATTTT
D gene: TRBD2; V gene: TRBV6-1; clone size: -; J gene: TRBJ2-2; CDR3 protein: CASSDPEVGREYTGELFF; CDR3 DNA: TGTGCCAGCAGTGACCCTGAGGTAGGGCGGGAGTACACCGGGGAGCTGTTTTTT
D gene: TRBD2; V gene: TRBV9; clone size: -; J gene: TRBJ2-5; CDR3 protein: CASSVSGSLETQYF; CDR3 DNA: TGTGCCAGCAGCGTTAGCGGGAGTTTGGAGACCCAGTACTTC
D gene: TRBD2; V gene: TRBV5-1; clone size: -; J gene: TRBJ2-1; CDR3 protein: CASSQGGLAGWNEQFF; CDR3 DNA: TGCGCCAGCAGCCAAGGGGGACTAGCGGGATGGAATGAGCAGTTCTTC
D gene: -; V gene: TRBV2; clone size: -; J gene: TRBJ2-2; CDR3 protein: CASKDPGGGRGTGELFF; CDR3 DNA: TGTGCCAGCAAGGACCCCGGGGGTGGCAGGGGGACCGGGGAGCTGTTTTTT
D gene: -; V gene: TRBV27; clone size: -; J gene: TRBJ1-4; CDR3 protein: CASSLTAATNEKLFF; CDR3 DNA: TGTGCCAGCAGTTTGACAGCCGCAACTAATGAAAAACTGTTTTTT
D gene: -; V gene: TRBV2; clone size: once; J gene: TRBJ1-3; CDR3 protein: CASVGLVSRENTIYF; CDR3 DNA: TGTGCCAGCGTCGGTTTAGTTAGCCGCGAAAACACCATATATTTT
D gene: -; V gene: TRBV7-2; clone size: -; J gene: TRBJ1-2; CDR3 protein: CASSLAGTNYGYTF; CDR3 DNA: TGTGCCAGCAGCTTAGCCGGGACAAACTATGGCTACACCTTC
D gene: -; V gene: TRBV7-3; clone size: -; J gene: TRBJ2-3; CDR3 protein: CASSLGRGPQYF; CDR3 DNA: TGTGCCAGCAGCTTAGGGAGAGGGCCGCAGTATTTT
D gene: TRBD2; V gene: TRBV7-2; clone size: -; J gene: TRBJ2-7; CDR3 protein: CASSRLAGGSYEQYF; CDR3 DNA: TGTGCCAGCAGCCGTCTAGCGGGAGGATCCTACGAGCAGTACTTC
D gene: TRBD2; V gene: TRBV9; clone size: -; J gene: TRBJ2-1; CDR3 protein: CASSVAPGGRYNEQFF; CDR3 DNA: TGTGCCAGCAGCGTAGCTCCGGGAGGGCGGTACAATGAGCAGTTCTTC
D gene: -; V gene: TRBV18; clone size: -; J gene: TRBJ2-2; CDR3 protein: CASSPPNRQTGELFF; CDR3 DNA: TGTGCCAGCTCACCGCCGAATAGACAGACCGGGGAGCTGTTTTTT